The present T cell receptor beta chain was sequenced within a study of T-cell memory formation after mild COVID-19. Study as a whole: The TCR clusters were mostly specific to one donor.

Using constant-segment primers, 5'RACE produced TCR alpha and TCR beta cDNA libraries carrying sample barcodes and UMIs. TCRdb ran MiXCR on the 5' RACE reads and lists one entry per CDR3 protein. The repertoire holds 400,000 or so distinct CDR3 sequences, with roughly 20% as singletons. Worth noting for this clonotype: Its cognate antigen is unknown.

Study-wide results and caveats: The study detected some responding clones in pre-infection memory, suggesting cross-reactive memory joined.

The CDR3 is made up of 14 amino acids. V was pared by 1 base and J by 7 bases, with 11 bases between. The clonotype originates from an adult woman who had mild COVID-19 (a few samples of this study predate the infection). Cell type and time point are not known. The gene calls are TRBV12-3 or TRBV12-4 and TRBJ2-1; the D is unclear. Sequences were obtained from PBMCs or a T cell subset sorted from them (not recorded which). The CDR3 reads CASSLGPRSNEQFF. The CDR3 DNA follows: TGTGCCAGCAGTTTAGGACCGCGGAGTAATGAGCAGTTCTTC.